Shown below are 20 T cell receptor beta chains from a single sample sequenced in a study of blood T cell repertoires in COVID-19. Some clones are missing from TCRdb's copy, which holds only in-frame ones; the method was immunoSEQ multiplex PCR. The sample lists 60,000 to 70,000 clones, 84% occurring once. Sequenced sample: peripheral blood. The receptors originated from a man aged 50 to 59 with active COVID-19.

Notes on this clone: Other nucleotide sequences from this sample produce the same CDR3. The chain uses TRBV10-2 and TRBJ2-3; 9 bases fit TRBD2. V gave up 8 bases and J gave up 2 bases; unmatched junction bases: 5. CDR1 and CDR2 from the germline V gene are WSHSY and SAAADI. The CDR3 is 14 amino acids. Here the CDR3 DNA reads TGCGCCAGCTCCGGGACTAGCTACACAGATACGCAGTATTTT. Encoded protein: CASSGTSYTDTQYF.

The chain is built from TRBV7-9 and TRBJ2-1, with 14 bases matching TRBD2. Germline CDR1 and CDR2: SEHNR and FQNEAQ (reference sequence). The CDR3 sequence is 14 residues long. V lost 6 bases and J lost 9; bases outside the gene matches: 4. The chain's CDR3 is CASRGLAGVSEQFF. The CDR3 DNA reads TGTGCCAGCAGGGGACTAGCGGGAGTCAGTGAGCAGTTCTTC.

The gene calls are TRBV12-3 or TRBV12-4 and TRBJ1-2; D remains ambiguous. This CDR3 has 13 amino acids. V lost 1 base, J lost 7 bases, and 10 bases lay in between. The CDR3 DNA reads as TGTGCCAGCAGTTTAGGCTCGGGGTTTGGCTACACCTTC. As protein: CASSLGSGFGYTF.

This chain links TRBV6-5 with TRBJ2-7; D unresolved. Germline V lookup: CDR1 MNHEY, CDR2 SVGAGI. The V gene lost 7 bases and the J gene lost 3 bases, with 13 bases spanning the gap. The CDR3 is 13 amino acids. The CDR3 is CASMSLQSYEQYF. The CDR3 DNA sequence: TGTGCCAGCATGTCGTTACAGAGCTACGAGCAGTACTTC.

V usage is TRBV7-6 and J usage is TRBJ2-1; tentative D call: TRBD2 (6 bases). The CDR3 is 17 residues long. The germline gives CDR1 SGHVS, CDR2 FNYEAQ. The V gene lost 1 base and the J gene lost 9 bases, with 22 bases spanning the gap. The CDR3 coding sequence is TGTGCCAGCAGCTTAGTGGCGGGATCCTTAAAGGGGAGTGAGCAGTTCTTC. As protein: CASSLVAGSLKGSEQFF.

The chain has TRBV9 and TRBJ2-7; perhaps TRBD2 as D (5 bases). V lost 0 bases and J 0 bases, leaving 7 bases between the germline ends. The germline gives CDR1 SGDLS, CDR2 YYNGEE. The CDR3 length is 14 residues. This chain's CDR3 is CASSVGRSSYEQYF. CDR3 coding DNA: TGTGCCAGCAGCGTAGGGAGGAGCTCCTACGAGCAGTACTTC.

The rearrangement uses TRBV2 and TRBJ2-5, with TRBD2 matching 9 bases. Germline-derived CDR1 and CDR2 are SNHLY and FYNNEI. V trimming: 8 bases; J trimming: 9 bases; junction bases outside the gene matches: 1. This CDR3 contains 10 residues. CDR3 nucleotide sequence: TGTGCCAGCGGCGGGGGGGCCCAGTACTTC. Translation: CASGGGAQYF.

V and J are TRBV27 and TRBJ1-5, with D uncertain. The CDR3 length is 13 residues. CDR1 and CDR2 (germline): MNHEY, SMNVEV (reference sequence). Trimming pared 5 bases from V and 11 bases from J, leaving 16 bases between. The CDR3 reads CASSAQRVGSQHF. The CDR3, as DNA: TGTGCCAGCAGTGCCCAGCGGGTCGGGTCCCAGCATTTT.

The V call is TRBV7-9, the J call TRBJ2-7; weak D call: TRBD2 (5 bases). The CDR3 length is 13 residues. Trimming took off 5 bases at V and 1 base at J, with 9 bases between the two ends. The V gene's germline CDR1 is SEHNR and CDR2 FQNEAQ (reference sequence). As DNA, the CDR3 is TGTGCCAGCAGCATTAGCGTATCCTACGAGCAGTACTTC. It translates to CASSISVSYEQYF.

Here the CDR3 DNA reads TGTGCCAGCAGTTTGTTCGGCAATCAGCCCCAGCATTTT. Amino acid sequence: CASSLFGNQPQHF. The chain couples TRBV12-3 or TRBV12-4 to TRBJ1-5; D unclear. CDR3 size: 13 residues. Trimming removed 3 bases from V and 2 bases from J, with 5 bases in between.

The chain carries TRBV18 and TRBJ1-5, with TRBD1 as a possible D gene (6 bases). Germline CDR1 and CDR2: KGHSH and LQKENI. V was clipped by 6 bases and J by 8 bases, with 14 bases between them. The CDR3 spans 13 residues. DNA for the CDR3: TGTGCCAGCTCGCCCCGGGGGGCAGAGCCCCAGCATTTT. This codes for CASSPRGAEPQHF.

The chain combines TRBV9 with TRBJ2-1, with D possibly matching TRBD2 (5 bases). The CDR3 extends over 15 amino acids. CDR1 and CDR2 (germline): SGDLS, YYNGEE. Trimming pared 5 bases from V and 7 bases from J, leaving 19 bases between. CDR3: CASSSEGEAWNEQFF. Here the CDR3 DNA reads TGTGCCAGCAGTAGTGAGGGAGAGGCGTGGAATGAGCAGTTCTTC.

The chain is built from TRBV15 and TRBJ2-7; TRBD1 agrees at 7 bases. The CDR3 contains 15 residues. V lost 4 bases and J lost 3; bases outside the gene matches: 9. Germline CDR1 reads LNHNV; CDR2 reads YYDKDF (reference sequence). The CDR3 loop reads CATSTRTGPLYEQYF. DNA for the CDR3: TGTGCCACCAGCACCAGGACAGGACCGCTCTACGAGCAGTACTTC.

This chain connects TRBV6-2 or TRBV6-3 to TRBJ2-1; D might be TRBD1 (5 bases). CDR1 is MNHEY and CDR2 is SVGEGT in the germline V gene. The V and J ends lost 5 bases and 7 bases respectively, with 15 bases between them. The CDR3 length is 14 residues. CDR3 nucleotide sequence: TGTGCCAGCAGTCAGGCCGTGGGGCCTAATGAGCAGTTCTTC. Its translation is CASSQAVGPNEQFF.

V is TRBV9 and J is TRBJ2-5, with TRBD2 matching over 8 bases. The CDR3 spans 18 residues. V trimming: 4 bases; J trimming: 3 bases; junction bases outside the gene matches: 17. CDR1 is SGDLS and CDR2 is YYNGEE in the germline V gene. The CDR3 bases are TGTGCCAGCAGCCGTAGAGCGAGCGGGGGCCTATTAGAAGAGACCCAGTACTTC. It is translated as CASSRRASGGLLEETQYF.

The J gene is TRBJ2-7, the V gene TRBV6-6, with 8 bases lining up with TRBD2. V was pared by 2 bases and J by 5 bases, with 8 bases of the junction left unmatched. CDR3 size: 15 residues. Germline CDR1 MNHNY, CDR2 SVGAGI (reference sequence). The DNA for the CDR3 is TGTGCCAGCAGTTACGGGTCGGGAGGGCCAGACGAGCAGTACTTC. It specifies CASSYGSGGPDEQYF.

This clone was detected a few times. The chain employs TRBV4-1 and TRBJ1-4, with D uncertain. The V end was cut by 8 bases, the J end by 6 bases, with 16 bases between. This CDR3 comprises 14 residues. The germline V gene encodes CDR1 MGHRA and CDR2 YSYEKL. In nucleotides, the CDR3 is TGCGCCAGCCGAGCTGTGTTTTTGGATGAAAAACTGTTTTTT. It codes for CASRAVFLDEKLFF.

The chain employs TRBV4-3 and TRBJ2-7; TRBD2 matches at 8 bases. The CDR3 spans 18 residues. With 1 base clipped from V and 3 bases from J, the junction kept 14 bases outside the gene matches. Germline CDR1 reads LGHNA; CDR2 reads YSLEER. The CDR3 coding sequence is TGCGCCAGCAGCCAAGTAAGTCTCGGGGCGGGGGGAGTCTACGAGCAGTACTTC. Protein product: CASSQVSLGAGGVYEQYF.

V and J are TRBV13 and TRBJ2-7; perhaps TRBD1 as D (6 bases). V lost 7 bases to trimming and J lost 5 bases, with 21 bases between them. The germline V gene encodes CDR1 PRHDT and CDR2 FYEKMQ (reference sequence). This CDR3 is built from 15 residues. CDR3 sequence: CASTVRGYRDNEQYF. The CDR3 DNA sequence: TGTGCCAGCACTGTTCGAGGTTACAGGGACAACGAGCAGTACTTC.

The chain links TRBV7-2 to TRBJ1-5; maybe TRBD1 (5 bases). Germline V gene lookup returns CDR1 SGHTA and CDR2 FQGNSA. V was trimmed by 1 base and J by 6 bases, leaving 13 bases between them. The CDR3 runs 15 residues. The CDR3 nucleotides are TGTGCCAGCAGCTTAGAAATGACAAGGGGTCAGCCCCAGCATTTT. Protein: CASSLEMTRGQPQHF.